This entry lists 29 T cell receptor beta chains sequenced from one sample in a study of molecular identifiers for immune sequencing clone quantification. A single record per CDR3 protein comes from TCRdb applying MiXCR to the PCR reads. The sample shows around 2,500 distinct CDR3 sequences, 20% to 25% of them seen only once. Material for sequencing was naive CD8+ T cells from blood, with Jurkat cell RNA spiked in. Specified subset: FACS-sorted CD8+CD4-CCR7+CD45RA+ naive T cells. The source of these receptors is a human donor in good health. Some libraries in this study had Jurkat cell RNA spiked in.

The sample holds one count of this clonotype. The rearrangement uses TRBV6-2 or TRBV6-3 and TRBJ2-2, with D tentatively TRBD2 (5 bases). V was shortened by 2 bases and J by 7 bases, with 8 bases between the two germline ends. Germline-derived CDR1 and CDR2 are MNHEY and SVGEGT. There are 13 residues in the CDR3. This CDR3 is CASSYEGSGELFF. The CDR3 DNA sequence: TGTGCCAGCAGTTACGAGGGTAGCGGGGAGCTGTTTTTT.

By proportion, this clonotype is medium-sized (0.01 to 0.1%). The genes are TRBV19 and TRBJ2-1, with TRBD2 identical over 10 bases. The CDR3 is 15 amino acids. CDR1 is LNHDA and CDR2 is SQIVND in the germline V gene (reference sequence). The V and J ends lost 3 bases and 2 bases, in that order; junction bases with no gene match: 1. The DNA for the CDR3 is TGTGCCAGTAGTATTACTAGCGGGACCTACAATGAGCAGTTCTTC. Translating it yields CASSITSGTYNEQFF.

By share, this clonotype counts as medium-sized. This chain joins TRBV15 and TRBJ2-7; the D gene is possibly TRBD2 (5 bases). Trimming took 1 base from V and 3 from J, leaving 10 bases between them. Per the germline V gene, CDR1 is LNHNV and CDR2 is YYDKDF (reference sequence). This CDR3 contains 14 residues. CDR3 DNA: TGTGCCACCAGCAGAGTTGAGGGAGACTACGAGCAGTACTTC. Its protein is CATSRVEGDYEQYF.

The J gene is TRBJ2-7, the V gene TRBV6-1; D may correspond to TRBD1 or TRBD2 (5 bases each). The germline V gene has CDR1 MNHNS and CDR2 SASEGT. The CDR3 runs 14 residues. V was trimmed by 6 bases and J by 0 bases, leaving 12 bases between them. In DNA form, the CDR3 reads TGTGCCAGCAGACGGGGACCCTCCTCCTACGAGCAGTACTTC. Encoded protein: CASRRGPSSYEQYF.

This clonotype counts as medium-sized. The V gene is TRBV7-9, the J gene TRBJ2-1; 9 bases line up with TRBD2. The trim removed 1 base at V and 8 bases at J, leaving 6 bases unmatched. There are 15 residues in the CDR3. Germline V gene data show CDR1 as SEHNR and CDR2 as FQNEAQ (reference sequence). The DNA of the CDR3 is TGTGCCAGCAGCTTAGTAGCGGGAGACGGTTATGAGCAGTTCTTC. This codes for CASSLVAGDGYEQFF. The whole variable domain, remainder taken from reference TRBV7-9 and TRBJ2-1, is DTGVSQNPRHKITKRGQNVTFRCDPISEHNRLYWYRQTLGQGPEFLTYFQNEAQLEKSRLLSDRFSAERPKGSFSTLEIQRTEQGDSAMYLCASSLVAGDGYEQFFGPGTRLTVL.

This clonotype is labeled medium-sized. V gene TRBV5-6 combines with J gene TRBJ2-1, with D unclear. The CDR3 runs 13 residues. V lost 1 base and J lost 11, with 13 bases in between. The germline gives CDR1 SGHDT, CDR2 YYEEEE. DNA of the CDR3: TGTGCCAGCAGCTTGCGGAGAAGTAGGAAGCAGTTCTTC. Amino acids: CASSLRRSRKQFF.

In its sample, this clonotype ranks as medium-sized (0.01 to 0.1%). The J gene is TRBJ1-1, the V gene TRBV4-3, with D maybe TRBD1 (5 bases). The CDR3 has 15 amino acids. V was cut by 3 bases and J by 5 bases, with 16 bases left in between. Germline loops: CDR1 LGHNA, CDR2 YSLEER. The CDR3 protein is CASSHQTSGGTEAFF. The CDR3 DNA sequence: TGCGCCAGCAGCCATCAGACTTCTGGGGGGACTGAAGCTTTCTTT.

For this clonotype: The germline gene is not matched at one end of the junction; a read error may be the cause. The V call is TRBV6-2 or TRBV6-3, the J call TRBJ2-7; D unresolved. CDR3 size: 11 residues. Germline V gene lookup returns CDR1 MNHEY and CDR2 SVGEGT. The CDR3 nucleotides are TGTGCCAGCAGACGGAACTACGAGCGGTACTTC. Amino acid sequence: CASRRNYERYF.

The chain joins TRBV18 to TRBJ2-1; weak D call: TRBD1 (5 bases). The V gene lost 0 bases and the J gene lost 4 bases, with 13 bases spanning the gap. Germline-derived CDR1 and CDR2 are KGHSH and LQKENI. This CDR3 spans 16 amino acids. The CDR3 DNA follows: TGTGCCAGCTCACCACCGGGGCGCTCACTTTACAATGAGCAGTTCTTC. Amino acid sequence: CASSPPGRSLYNEQFF.

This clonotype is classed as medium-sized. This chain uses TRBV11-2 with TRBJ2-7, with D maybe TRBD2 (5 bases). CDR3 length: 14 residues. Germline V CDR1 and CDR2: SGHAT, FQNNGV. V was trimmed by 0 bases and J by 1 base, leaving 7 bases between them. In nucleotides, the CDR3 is TGTGCCAGCAGCTTAGATCTAGCTTCCTACGAGCAGTACTTC. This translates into CASSLDLASYEQYF. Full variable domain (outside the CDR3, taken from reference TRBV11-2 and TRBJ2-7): EAGVAQSPRYKIIEKRQSVAFWCNPISGHATLYWYQQILGQGPKLLIQFQNNGVVDDSQLPKDRFSAERLKGVDSTLKIQPAKLEDSAVYLCASSLDLASYEQYFGPGTRLTVT.

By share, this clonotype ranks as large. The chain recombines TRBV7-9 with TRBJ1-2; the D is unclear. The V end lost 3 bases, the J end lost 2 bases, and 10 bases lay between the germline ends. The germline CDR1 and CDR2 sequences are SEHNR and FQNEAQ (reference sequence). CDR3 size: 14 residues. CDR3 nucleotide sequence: TGTGCCAGCAGCTTGACGGGGTCCAACTATGGCTACACCTTC. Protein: CASSLTGSNYGYTF.

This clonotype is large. The CDR3 DNA is TGTGCCAGCAGCGCCGGTGGGGGTGCAGAGACCCAGTACTTC. Protein product: CASSAGGGAETQYF. The genes are TRBV9 and TRBJ2-5; D possibly matches TRBD1 or TRBD2 (5 bases each). V dropped 3 bases and J dropped 4 bases, with 13 bases sitting between them. From germline, CDR1 is SGDLS and CDR2 YYNGEE. CDR3 length: 14 amino acids.

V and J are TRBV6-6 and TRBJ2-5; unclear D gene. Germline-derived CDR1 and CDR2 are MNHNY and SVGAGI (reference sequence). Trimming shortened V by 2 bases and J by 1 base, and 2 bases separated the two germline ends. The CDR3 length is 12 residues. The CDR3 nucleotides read TGTGCCAGCAGTTACAGCCAAGAGACCCAGTACTTC. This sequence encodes CASSYSQETQYF.

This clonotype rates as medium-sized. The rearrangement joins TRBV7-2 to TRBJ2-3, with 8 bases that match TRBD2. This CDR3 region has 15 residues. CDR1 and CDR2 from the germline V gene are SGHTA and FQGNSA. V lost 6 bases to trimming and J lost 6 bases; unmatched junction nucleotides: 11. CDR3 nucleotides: TGTGCCAGCAGTATTTTGTTTGCGGGAGGCGATACGCAGTATTTT. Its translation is CASSILFAGGDTQYF.

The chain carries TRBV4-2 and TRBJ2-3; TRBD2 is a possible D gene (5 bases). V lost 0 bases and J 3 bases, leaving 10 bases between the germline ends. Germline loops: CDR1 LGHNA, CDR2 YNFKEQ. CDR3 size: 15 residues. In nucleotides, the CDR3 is TGTGCCAGCAGCCAAGATCTAGCTGGTACAGATACGCAGTATTTT. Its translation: CASSQDLAGTDTQYF.

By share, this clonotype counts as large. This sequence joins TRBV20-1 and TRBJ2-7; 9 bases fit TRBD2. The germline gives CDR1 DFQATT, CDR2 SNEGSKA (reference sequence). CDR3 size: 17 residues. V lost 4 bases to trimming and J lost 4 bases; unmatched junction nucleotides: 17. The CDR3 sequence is CSATAPIRLAGKYEQYF. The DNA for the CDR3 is TGCAGTGCTACAGCCCCGATTCGTCTAGCGGGAAAGTACGAGCAGTACTTC.

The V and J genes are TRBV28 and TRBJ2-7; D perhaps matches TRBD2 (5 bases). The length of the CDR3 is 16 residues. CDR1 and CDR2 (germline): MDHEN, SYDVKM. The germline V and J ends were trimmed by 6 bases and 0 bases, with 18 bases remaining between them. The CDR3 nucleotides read TGTGCCAGCAGCCCCCTCGGGGATCGGAACTCCTACGAGCAGTACTTC. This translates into CASSPLGDRNSYEQYF.

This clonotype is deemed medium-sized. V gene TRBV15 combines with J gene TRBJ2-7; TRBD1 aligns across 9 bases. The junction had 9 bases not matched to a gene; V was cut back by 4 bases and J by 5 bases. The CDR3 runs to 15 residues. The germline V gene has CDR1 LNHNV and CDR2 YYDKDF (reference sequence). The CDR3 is CATSKAGTGFHEQYF. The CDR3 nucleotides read TGTGCCACCAGCAAAGCCGGGACAGGGTTCCACGAGCAGTACTTC.

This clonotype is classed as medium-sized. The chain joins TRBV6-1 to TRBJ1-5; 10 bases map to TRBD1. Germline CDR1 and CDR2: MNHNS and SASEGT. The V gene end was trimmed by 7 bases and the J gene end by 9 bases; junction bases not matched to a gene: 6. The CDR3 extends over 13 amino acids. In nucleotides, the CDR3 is TGTGCCAGCACTGACAGGGGGCCGCTGCCCCAGCATTTT. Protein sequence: CASTDRGPLPQHF.

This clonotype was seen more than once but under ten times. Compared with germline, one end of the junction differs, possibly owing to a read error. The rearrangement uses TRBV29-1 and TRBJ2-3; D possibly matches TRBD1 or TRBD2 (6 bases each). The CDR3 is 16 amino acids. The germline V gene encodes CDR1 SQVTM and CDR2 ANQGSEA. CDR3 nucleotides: TGCGGCGTTGAAGGGGGAGTCGGGAGTGGCACAGATACGCAGTATTTT. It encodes CGVEGGVGSGTDTQYF.

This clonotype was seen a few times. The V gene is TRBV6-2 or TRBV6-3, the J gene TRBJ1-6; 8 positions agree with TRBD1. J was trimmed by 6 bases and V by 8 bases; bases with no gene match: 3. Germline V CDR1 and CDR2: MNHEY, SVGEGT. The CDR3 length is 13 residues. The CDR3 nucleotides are TGTGCCAGCCGGGACAGGACTAATTCACCCCTCCACTTT. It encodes CASRDRTNSPLHF.

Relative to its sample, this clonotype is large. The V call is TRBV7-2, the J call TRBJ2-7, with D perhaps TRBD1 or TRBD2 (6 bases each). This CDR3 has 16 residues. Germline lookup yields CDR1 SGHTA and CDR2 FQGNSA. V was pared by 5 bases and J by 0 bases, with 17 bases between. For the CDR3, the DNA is TGTGCCAGCAGCGCTGGGGGGCGAACCAGCTCCTACGAGCAGTACTTC. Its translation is CASSAGGRTSSYEQYF.

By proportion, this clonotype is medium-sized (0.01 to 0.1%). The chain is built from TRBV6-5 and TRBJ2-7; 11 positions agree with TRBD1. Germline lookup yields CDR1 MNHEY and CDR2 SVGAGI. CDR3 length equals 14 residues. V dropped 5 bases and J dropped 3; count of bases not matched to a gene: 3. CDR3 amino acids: CASSGQGADYEQYF. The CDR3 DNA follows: TGTGCCAGCAGTGGACAGGGGGCGGACTACGAGCAGTACTTC.

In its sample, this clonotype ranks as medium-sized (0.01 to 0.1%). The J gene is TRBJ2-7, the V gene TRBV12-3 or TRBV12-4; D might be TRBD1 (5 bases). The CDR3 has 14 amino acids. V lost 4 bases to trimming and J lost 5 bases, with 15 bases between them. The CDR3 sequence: CASSYSPGSHEQYF. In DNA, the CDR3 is TGTGCCAGCAGTTACTCCCCAGGGTCCCACGAGCAGTACTTC.

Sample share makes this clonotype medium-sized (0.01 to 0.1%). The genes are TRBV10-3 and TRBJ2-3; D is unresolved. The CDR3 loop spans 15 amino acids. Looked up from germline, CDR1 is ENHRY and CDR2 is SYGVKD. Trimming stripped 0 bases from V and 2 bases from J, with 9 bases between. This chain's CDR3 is CAISESGGITDTQYF. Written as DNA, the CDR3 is TGTGCCATCAGTGAGTCGGGTGGGATCACAGATACGCAGTATTTT.

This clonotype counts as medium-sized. The CDR3 region is CASSLVPGVVETQYF. DNA for the CDR3: TGTGCCAGCAGCTTAGTCCCGGGAGTGGTGGAGACCCAGTACTTC. V gene TRBV7-2 combines with J gene TRBJ2-5; TRBD2 is a possible D gene (6 bases). Germline CDR1 and CDR2: SGHTA and FQGNSA. Trimming pared 1 base from V and 5 bases from J, leaving 14 bases between. There are 15 residues in the CDR3. The entire variable domain, with the rest obtained from reference TRBV7-2 and TRBJ2-5, is as follows: GAGVSQSPSNKVTEKGKDVELRCDPISGHTALYWYRQSLGQGLEFLIYFQGNSAPDKSGLPSDRFSAERTGGSVSTLTIQRTQQEDSAVYLCASSLVPGVVETQYFGPGTRLLVL.

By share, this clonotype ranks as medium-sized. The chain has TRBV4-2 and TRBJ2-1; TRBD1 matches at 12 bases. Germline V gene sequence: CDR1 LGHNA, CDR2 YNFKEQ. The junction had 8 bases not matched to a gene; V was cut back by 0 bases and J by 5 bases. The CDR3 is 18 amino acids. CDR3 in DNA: TGTGCCAGCAGCCAAGAGGAGGGACAGGGGGCATACCACAATGAGCAGTTCTTC. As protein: CASSQEEGQGAYHNEQFF.

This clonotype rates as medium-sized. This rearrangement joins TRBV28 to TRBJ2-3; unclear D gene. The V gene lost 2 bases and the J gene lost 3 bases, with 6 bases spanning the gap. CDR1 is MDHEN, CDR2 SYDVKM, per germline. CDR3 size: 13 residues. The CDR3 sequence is CASSLVITDTQYF. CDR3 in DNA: TGTGCCAGCAGTTTAGTTATAACAGATACGCAGTATTTT.

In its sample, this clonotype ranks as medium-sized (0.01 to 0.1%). CDR3 loop: CSVERASGRVYEQFF. The CDR3 region has the DNA TGCAGCGTTGAAAGGGCTAGCGGGAGGGTCTATGAGCAGTTCTTC. The J gene is TRBJ2-1, the V gene TRBV29-1, with 12 bases that match TRBD2. J gave up 8 bases and V 2 bases, and 7 bases lay outside the gene matches. CDR1 is SQVTM, CDR2 ANQGSEA, per germline. The CDR3 is 15 residues long.